Listed below are T cell receptor beta chains from one sample, sequenced in a study of shared T cell receptors in the human thymus. This table comes from immunoSEQ multiplex PCR, and its TCRdb copy is limited to in-frame clones, with some not included. The top ten hold about 0.013% of the sample, which has approximately 490,000 clones, approximately 80% seen once. The sample was also reused in another study, on human thymus T cells.

Specimen: thymocytes. These receptors were obtained from a boy under three years old with a congenital heart defect. Both conserved end residues are part of each CDR3. A D gene is named only where the DNA matches it firmly. Part of the rows lack a size; the others show once, few, many or a class for expanded clones.

v_gene,d_gene,j_gene,abundance,CDR3aa,CDR3nt
TRBV13,TRBD2,TRBJ2-3,few,CASSTQPSFSGGGDTQYF,TGTGCCAGCAGCACACAACCTTCTTTTAGCGGGGGTGGAGATACGCAGTATTTT
TRBV6-1,TRBD2,TRBJ2-7,.,CASSECGRFDEQYF,TGTGCCAGCAGTGAATGCGGGAGGTTCGACGAGCAGTACTTC
TRBV28,.,TRBJ2-7,.,CASSLRERVVYEQYF,TGTGCCAGCAGTTTAAGGGAGAGAGTTGTCTACGAGCAGTACTTC
TRBV10-1,TRBD1,TRBJ2-2,.,CASSESGQGDTGELFF,TGCGCCAGCAGTGAGTCGGGGCAGGGGGACACCGGGGAGCTGTTTTTT
TRBV28,.,TRBJ2-7,few,CASSFSPDYPSSYEQYF,TGTGCCAGCAGTTTCTCCCCGGACTACCCAAGCTCCTACGAGCAGTACTTC
TRBV7-9,TRBD1,TRBJ2-3,.,CASSLGPGQGTDTQYF,TGTGCCAGCAGCTTGGGTCCGGGACAGGGCACAGATACGCAGTATTTT
TRBV5-6,TRBD2,TRBJ2-7,.,CASSLRGRSYEQYF,TGTGCCAGCAGCTTACGCGGGAGGAGCTACGAGCAGTACTTC
TRBV10-2,TRBD1,TRBJ2-7,.,CASTWDRGEQYF,TGCGCCAGCACTTGGGACAGAGGCGAGCAGTACTTC
TRBV10-3,.,TRBJ1-3,few,CASASGNTIYF,TGTGCCAGCGCCTCTGGAAACACCATATATTTT
TRBV15,.,TRBJ2-1,.,CATSRDLKTDTYNEQFF,TGTGCCACCAGCAGAGATCTCAAGACCGACACCTACAATGAGCAGTTCTTC
TRBV30,TRBD1,TRBJ1-1,once,CALIQGAMNTEAFF,TGTGCCTTAATACAGGGGGCTATGAACACTGAAGCTTTCTTT
TRBV11-2,TRBD2,TRBJ2-7,.,CASSLASGRRDEQYF,TGTGCCAGCAGCTTGGCTAGCGGGAGGCGGGACGAGCAGTACTTC
TRBV7-9,TRBD2,TRBJ2-2,.,CASSAGLAGGAGELFF,TGTGCCAGCAGCGCTGGACTAGCGGGAGGAGCCGGGGAGCTGTTTTTT
TRBV7-2,.,TRBJ1-2,.,CASSLVHDRRINYGYTF,TGTGCCAGCAGCTTAGTCCACGACAGACGCATCAACTATGGCTACACCTTC
TRBV6-1,TRBD2,TRBJ2-7,.,CASSPRTSGREQYF,TGTGCCAGCAGTCCCCGGACTAGCGGGAGGGAGCAGTACTTC
TRBV30,.,TRBJ2-7,.,CAWAGDIGEQYF,TGTGCCTGGGCGGGGGACATTGGTGAGCAGTACTTC
TRBV28,.,TRBJ1-2,.,CASSSPGGPSVWGYTF,TGTGCCAGCAGTTCCCCGGGAGGGCCGAGTGTTTGGGGCTACACCTTC
TRBV5-5,TRBD1,TRBJ2-3,.,CASSLARTGATDTQYF,TGTGCCAGCAGCTTGGCTAGGACAGGAGCCACAGATACGCAGTATTTT
TRBV7-9,.,TRBJ1-5,.,CASSLGLRQPQHF,TGTGCCAGCAGCTTAGGATTGAGGCAGCCCCAGCATTTT
TRBV5-1,TRBD1,TRBJ2-6,few,CASSPGQPRDSGANVLTF,TGCGCCAGCAGCCCGGGACAGCCGAGGGACTCTGGGGCCAACGTCCTGACTTTC
TRBV4-3,.,TRBJ2-3,few,CASSQVEQGDTQYF,TGCGCCAGCAGCCAAGTGGAACAGGGAGATACGCAGTATTTT
TRBV7-2,TRBD2,TRBJ2-7,.,CASSLVRREGSYEQYF,TGTGCCAGCAGCTTAGTTAGGCGGGAGGGTTCCTACGAGCAGTACTTC
TRBV5-1,TRBD2,TRBJ2-1,.,CASSPPGGRLAREQFF,TGCGCCAGCAGCCCCCCGGGGGGGCGTCTGGCGCGTGAGCAGTTCTTC
TRBV28,TRBD1,TRBJ2-1,few,CASSPHPRTGGRNEQFF,TGTGCCAGCAGTCCCCATCCTCGGACAGGGGGCCGGAATGAGCAGTTCTTC
TRBV11-3,TRBD2,TRBJ2-3,.,CASSPNEGTNTDTQYF,TGTGCCAGCAGCCCTAATGAGGGGACTAACACAGATACGCAGTATTTT
TRBV18,.,TRBJ2-7,.,CASSPLGRAQYF,TGTGCCAGCTCACCTCTTGGCAGGGCGCAGTACTTC
TRBV9,.,TRBJ1-5,once,CASSVTEGVSNQPQHF,TGTGCCAGCAGCGTCACGGAAGGGGTTAGCAATCAGCCCCAGCATTTT
TRBV10-3,TRBD2,TRBJ2-2,.,CAISDASCELAAAGDTGELFF,TGTGCCATCAGTGATGCTTCTTGTGAACTAGCGGCTGCTGGGGACACCGGGGAGCTGTTTTTT
TRBV5-1,.,TRBJ1-2,.,CASSLDGGVNYGYTF,TGCGCCAGCAGCTTGGATGGGGGGGTTAACTATGGCTACACCTTC
TRBV11-3,.,TRBJ2-3,.,CASSPDQGDTQYF,TGTGCCAGCAGCCCTGACCAGGGAGATACGCAGTATTTT
TRBV7-7,TRBD2,TRBJ2-2,.,CASSLWVPSGEIGGTGELFF,TGTGCCAGCAGCTTATGGGTTCCTAGCGGGGAGATCGGGGGCACCGGGGAGCTGTTTTTT
TRBV29-1,.,TRBJ1-3,.,CSVEKERSSGNTIYF,TGCAGCGTTGAAAAAGAGAGGAGCTCTGGAAACACCATATATTTT
TRBV27,.,TRBJ2-1,few,CASSLSRGSGFPYNEQFF,TGTGCCAGCAGTTTATCGCGGGGTAGTGGGTTCCCCTACAATGAGCAGTTCTTC